This T cell receptor beta chain appears in the sequencing data of a study of regulatory T cells in long-lasting Graves disease. For TCR beta, libraries came from iRepertoire HTBI primers and Arm-PCR of CDR3 regions. In the original analysis: From all samples, identification returned approximately 13 TRBJ and approximately 67 TRBV segments. TCRdb used MiXCR to reprocess the multiplex PCR reads, holding one entry per CDR3 protein. The V and J calls here are based on TCRdb, not the publication. The data show roughly 300,000 distinct CDR3 sequences, roughly a fifth seen once. The trim removed 4 bases at V and 7 bases at J, leaving 13 bases unmatched. The CDR3 contains 17 residues. From germline, CDR1 is ENHRY and CDR2 SYGVKD. This sample's time point: persistent/refractory GD, antithyroid drugs over 5 years with positive TRAb. RNA isolated from PBMCs was used to make the TCR library. An endocrinology unit in Xi'an, China, supplied the patients.

Notes on the study in general: Persistent Graves' patients possessed reduced TCR diversity relative to recently diagnosed ones. Those with persistent disease had in common more public clonotypes (about 3,000) than new patients (approximately 920).

As regards this clonotype: Its antigen is currently unknown.

The origin of this receptor is a female donor with Graves disease. The rearrangement uses TRBV10-3 and TRBJ1-6, with TRBD1 matching 7 bases. This specimen was peripheral blood mononuclear cells (PBMCs), taken when the disease was refractory, from a patient treated with antithyroid drugs. This CDR3 is CAISGEQPGQRNSPLHF. CDR3 sequence (DNA): TGTGCCATCAGTGGCGAACAACCGGGACAGAGGAATTCACCCCTCCACTTT.